This T cell receptor (beta chain) comes out of a study of OX40 agonist ivuxolimab in advanced cancers. This table comes from immunoSEQ multiplex PCR, and its TCRdb copy is limited to in-frame clones, with some not included. The table records tens of thousands of clones, roughly 90% of them present only once. CDR1 is LNHNV and CDR2 is YYDKDF in the germline V gene (reference sequence). V gave up 5 bases and J gave up 0 bases, with 14 bases separating them. The CDR3 covers 15 residues. The input for sequencing was CD4+ or CD8+ T cells sorted from blood, taken in a trial of the OX40 agonist ivuxolimab. The rearrangement joins TRBV15 to TRBJ2-7; D is undetermined. The sequence came from an adult with an advanced solid tumor such as melanoma, head and neck, liver or kidney cancer. The CDR3: CATSPLTQPSYEQYF. The CDR3 DNA sequence: TGTGCCACCAGCCCACTTACACAACCCTCCTACGAGCAGTACTTC. Supplemented by reference TRBV15 and TRBJ2-7, the full variable domain reads DAMVIQNPRYQVTQFGKPVTLSCSQTLNHNVMYWYQQKSSQAPKLLFHYYDKDFNNEADTPDNFQSRRPNTSFCFLDIRSPGLGDTAMYLCATSPLTQPSYEQYFGPGTRLTVT.